This note documents a single T cell receptor (beta chain) sequence. These data belong to a study of blood T cell repertoires in COVID-19. Study-wide context: Samples representing acute and convalescent COVID-19 were sourced from the United States, Italy and Spain.

Germline lookup yields CDR1 LNHDA and CDR2 SQIVND (reference sequence). The V end was cut by 6 bases, the J end by 0 bases, with 4 bases between. This CDR3 has 12 residues. Per the study methods: By means of reference gene primer amplification, nucleated cell counts were estimated. Using immunoSEQ multiplex PCR, the repertoire was profiled, and TCRdb retains in-frame clones only, with some absent. That table gives V, J and clone size, and the DNA gave D and trimming. Of some 140,000 clones listed, around nine tenths are singletons. The sequenced sample consisted of peripheral blood. This receptor was taken from a man aged 50-59 years with active or convalescent COVID-19. This chain links TRBV19 with TRBJ2-3, with D hard to call. The CDR3: CASSPSTDTQYF. Written as DNA, the CDR3 is TGTGCCAGTAGCCCGAGCACAGATACGCAGTATTTT.